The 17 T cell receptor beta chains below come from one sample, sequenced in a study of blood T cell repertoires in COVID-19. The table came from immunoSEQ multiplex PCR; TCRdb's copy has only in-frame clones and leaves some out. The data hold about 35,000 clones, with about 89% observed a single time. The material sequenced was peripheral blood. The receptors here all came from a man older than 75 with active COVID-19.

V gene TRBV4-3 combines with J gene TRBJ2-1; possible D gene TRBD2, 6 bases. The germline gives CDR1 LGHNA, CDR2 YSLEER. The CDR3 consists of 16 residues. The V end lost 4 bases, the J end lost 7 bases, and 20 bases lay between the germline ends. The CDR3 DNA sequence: TGCGCCAGCAGCCCAGGGCGGGCCGGCGGGAAGAATGAGCAGTTCTTC. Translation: CASSPGRAGGKNEQFF.

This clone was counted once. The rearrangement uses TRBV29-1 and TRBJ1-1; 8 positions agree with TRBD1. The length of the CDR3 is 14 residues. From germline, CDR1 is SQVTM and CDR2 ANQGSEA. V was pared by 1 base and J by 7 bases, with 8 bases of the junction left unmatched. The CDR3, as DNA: TGCAGCGTTGAAGTATGGGACAGGCAAAATGAAGCTTTCTTT. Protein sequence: CSVEVWDRQNEAFF.

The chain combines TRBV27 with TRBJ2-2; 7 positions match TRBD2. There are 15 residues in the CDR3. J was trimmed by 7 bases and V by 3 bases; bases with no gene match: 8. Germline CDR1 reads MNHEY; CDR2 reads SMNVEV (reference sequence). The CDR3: CASSFGGSGFGELFF. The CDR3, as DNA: TGTGCCAGCAGTTTCGGCGGGAGTGGTTTCGGGGAGCTGTTTTTT.

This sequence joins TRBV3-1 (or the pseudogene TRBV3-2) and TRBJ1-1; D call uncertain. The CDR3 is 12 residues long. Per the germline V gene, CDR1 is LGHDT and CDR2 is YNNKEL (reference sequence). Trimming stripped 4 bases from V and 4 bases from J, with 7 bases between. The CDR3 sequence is CASSPPGTEAFF. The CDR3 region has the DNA TGTGCCAGCAGCCCCCCCGGCACTGAAGCTTTCTTT.

The DNA for the CDR3 is TGTGCCTGGAGTCCCCGGTGGGGCGGGAGGGAGAATGAGCAGTTCTTC. It translates to CAWSPRWGGRENEQFF. The genes are TRBV30 and TRBJ2-1; 9 bases map to TRBD2. Germline CDR1 GTSNPN, CDR2 SVGIG (reference sequence). The V segment lost 2 bases and the J segment 7 bases; nucleotides outside the gene matches: 12. The CDR3 covers 16 residues. Combining the CDR3 with reference TRBV30 and TRBJ2-1 gives the whole variable domain SQTIHQWPATLVQPVGSPLSLECTVEGTSNPNLYWYRQAAGRGLQLLFYSVGIGQISSEVPQNLSASRPQDRQFILSSKKLLLSDSGFYLCAWSPRWGGRENEQFFGPGTRLTVL.

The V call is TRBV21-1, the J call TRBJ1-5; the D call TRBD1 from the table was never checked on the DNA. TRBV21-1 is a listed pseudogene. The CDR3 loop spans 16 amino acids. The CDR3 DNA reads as TGTGCCAGCAGCACTTCGGGACAGGGAGGCAATCAGCCCCAGCATTTT. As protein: CASSTSGQGGNQPQHF.

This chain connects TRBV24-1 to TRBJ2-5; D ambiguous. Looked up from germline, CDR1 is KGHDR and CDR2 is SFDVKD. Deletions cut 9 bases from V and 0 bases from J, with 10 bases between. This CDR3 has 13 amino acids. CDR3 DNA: TGTGCCACCGCCGAGAATTACCAAGAGACCCAGTACTTC. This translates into CATAENYQETQYF.

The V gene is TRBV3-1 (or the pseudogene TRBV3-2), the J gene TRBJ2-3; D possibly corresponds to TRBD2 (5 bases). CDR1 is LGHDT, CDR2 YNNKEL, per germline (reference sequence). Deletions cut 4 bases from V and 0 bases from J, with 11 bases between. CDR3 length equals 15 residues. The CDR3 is CASSPWTGSTDTQYF. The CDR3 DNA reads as TGTGCCAGCAGCCCCTGGACGGGGAGCACAGATACGCAGTATTTT.

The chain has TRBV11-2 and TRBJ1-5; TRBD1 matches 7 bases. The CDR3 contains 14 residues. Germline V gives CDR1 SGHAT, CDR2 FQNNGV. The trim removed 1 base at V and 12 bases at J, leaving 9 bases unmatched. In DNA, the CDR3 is TGTGCCAGCAGCTTAGGCGATTACAGGGGTTTCCAGCATTTT. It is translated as CASSLGDYRGFQHF.

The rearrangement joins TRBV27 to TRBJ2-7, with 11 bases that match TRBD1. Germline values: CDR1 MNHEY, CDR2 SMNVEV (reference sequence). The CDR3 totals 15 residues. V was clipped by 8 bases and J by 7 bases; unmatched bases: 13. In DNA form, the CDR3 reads TGTGCCAGCCGATTGGCGGGACAGGGGGGTAAAGAGCAGTACTTC. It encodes CASRLAGQGGKEQYF.

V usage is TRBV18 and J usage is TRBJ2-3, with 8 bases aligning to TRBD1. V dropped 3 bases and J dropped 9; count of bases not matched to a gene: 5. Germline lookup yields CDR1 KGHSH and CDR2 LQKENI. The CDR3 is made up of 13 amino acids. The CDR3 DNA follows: TGTGCCAGCTCACCCGGACAGGGTGGCACGCAGTATTTT. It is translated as CASSPGQGGTQYF.

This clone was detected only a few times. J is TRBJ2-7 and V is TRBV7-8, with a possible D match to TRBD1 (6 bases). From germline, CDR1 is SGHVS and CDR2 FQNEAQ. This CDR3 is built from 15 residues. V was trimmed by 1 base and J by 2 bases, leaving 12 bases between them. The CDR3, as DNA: TGTGCCAGCAGCTTAGGGTCGACAGGTGCCTACGAGCAGTACTTC. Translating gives CASSLGSTGAYEQYF. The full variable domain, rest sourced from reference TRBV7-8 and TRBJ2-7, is GAGVSQSPRYKVAKRGQDVALRCDPISGHVSLFWYQQALGQGPEFLTYFQNEAQLDKSGLPSDRFFAERPEGSVSTLKIQRTQQEDSAVYLCASSLGSTGAYEQYFGPGTRLTVT.

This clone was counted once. CDR3 nucleotides: TGTGCCAGTAGCACCCGACTTGGCTACGAGCAGTACTTC. Its protein is CASSTRLGYEQYF. The chain carries TRBV19 and TRBJ2-7; the D is unclear. Germline V lookup: CDR1 LNHDA, CDR2 SQIVND (reference sequence). V was shortened by 6 bases and J by 3 bases, with 12 bases between the two germline ends. CDR3 length: 13 amino acids.

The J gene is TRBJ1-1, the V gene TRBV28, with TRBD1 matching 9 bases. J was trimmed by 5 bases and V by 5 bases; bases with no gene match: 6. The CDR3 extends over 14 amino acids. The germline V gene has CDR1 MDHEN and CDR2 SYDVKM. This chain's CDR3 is CASSEQGARTEAFF. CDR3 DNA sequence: TGTGCCAGCAGTGAACAGGGGGCTCGTACTGAAGCTTTCTTT.

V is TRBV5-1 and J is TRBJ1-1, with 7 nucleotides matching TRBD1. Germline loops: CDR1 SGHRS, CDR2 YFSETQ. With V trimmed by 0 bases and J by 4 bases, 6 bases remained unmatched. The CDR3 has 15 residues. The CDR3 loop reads CASSLAGQVGTEAFF. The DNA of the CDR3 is TGCGCCAGCAGCTTGGCCGGACAGGTGGGCACTGAAGCTTTCTTT.

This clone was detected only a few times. The CDR3 DNA reads as TGTGCCAGTAGTCAGGGACTAGCGGTGTACAATGAGCAGTTCTTC. This sequence encodes CASSQGLAVYNEQFF. The genes are TRBV19 and TRBJ2-1; 11 bases map to TRBD2. Losses at the gene ends were 5 bases for V and 4 bases for J; bases not matched to a gene: 4. The CDR3 is 15 amino acids. The germline V gene has CDR1 LNHDA and CDR2 SQIVND (reference sequence).

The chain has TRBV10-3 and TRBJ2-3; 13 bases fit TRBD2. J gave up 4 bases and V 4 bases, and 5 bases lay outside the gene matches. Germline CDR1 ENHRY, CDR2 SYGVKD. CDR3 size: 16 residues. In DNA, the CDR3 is TGTGCCATCAGTGGCACTAGCGGGAGGGTTCCAGATACGCAGTATTTT. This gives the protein CAISGTSGRVPDTQYF.